The 8 T cell receptor beta chains below all came from one sample that was sequenced in a study of vaccination and CD4 T cells after COVID-19 (dated by TCRdb to between 2021 and 2024). The receptor library was made with PCR. The data were produced on an Illumina iSeq 100. TCR sequencing of DNA from cultured CD4+ T cells used the Oncomine TCR Beta short-read assay at the Johns Hopkins FTIC core. TCRdb reanalyzed the raw reads on its own, using fastp at Q25 for trimming and MiXCR for clone calling, and kept in-frame beta chains. Entries that share a CDR3 protein sequence are merged under the most common genes and DNA. This sample gives under 25,000 distinct CDR3 sequences in total; about 40% of them show up just once. The ten largest clonotypes hold approximately 24% of the sample. This sample's treatment or condition label indicates: roughly nine-day PBMC culture with coronavirus spike peptide pools or control peptides (ViraFEST assay).

Antigen specificity for these receptors is unknown. Sequenced material: CD4+ T cells from blood, cultured in vitro, taken before SARS-CoV-2 vaccination. All receptors come from a human donor who had recovered from COVID-19.

V is TRBV30 and J is TRBJ1-6; 7 bases are shared with TRBD1. Trimming removed 5 bases from V and 7 bases from J; junction bases left unmatched: 8. The CDR3 runs 14 residues. Germline V gene data show CDR1 as GTSNPN and CDR2 as SVGIG (reference sequence). The CDR3 reads CAWDRDRKNSPLHF. Here the CDR3 DNA reads TGTGCCTGGGACCGGGACAGAAAAAATTCACCCCTCCACTTT.

This clonotype was seen just once. The CDR3 reads CASSGPGQGLLSDGYTF. CDR3 in DNA: TGTGCCAGCAGCGGCCCGGGACAGGGGCTCTTATCTGACGGCTACACCTTC. The rearrangement links TRBV5-4 to TRBJ1-2; 10 bases fit TRBD1. This CDR3 is 17 amino acids long. Germline V gives CDR1 SGHNT, CDR2 YYREEE (reference sequence). V was pared by 4 bases and J by 8 bases, with 17 bases of the junction left unmatched.

The V call is TRBV7-9, the J call TRBJ2-3, with 7 bases matching TRBD2. The CDR3 length is 14 residues. Germline V gives CDR1 SEHNR, CDR2 FQNEAQ (reference sequence). The V segment lost 6 bases and the J segment 6 bases; nucleotides outside the gene matches: 9. CDR3 in amino acids: CASSRDYRLDTQYF. The CDR3 nucleotides read TGTGCCAGCAGTCGGGACTACCGGTTGGATACGCAGTATTTT.

This clonotype was seen a handful of times. This rearrangement joins TRBV19 to TRBJ1-2; D gene unclear. Germline CDR1 is LNHDA and CDR2 is SQIVND (reference sequence). The CDR3 extends over 14 amino acids. The V end lost 4 bases, the J end lost 0 bases, and 9 bases lay between the germline ends. The CDR3 DNA reads TGTGCCAGTAGTAACATTCGAGCTAACTATGGCTACACCTTC. It encodes CASSNIRANYGYTF.

This clonotype appeared a few times. J is TRBJ1-2 and V is TRBV6-5, with D tentatively TRBD1 (6 bases). The CDR3 contains 14 residues. Germline V gives CDR1 MNHEY, CDR2 SVGAGI. Trimming stripped 2 bases from V and 5 bases from J, with 12 bases between. In nucleotides, the CDR3 is TGTGCCAGCAGTTACGCTCAGGGGAATTATGGCTACACCTTC. It codes for CASSYAQGNYGYTF.

V usage is TRBV5-1 and J usage is TRBJ1-1; TRBD1 agrees at 10 bases. CDR1 and CDR2 (germline): SGHRS, YFSETQ. Trimming cost V 4 bases and J 4 bases; bases outside gene matches: 7. The CDR3 sequence is 15 residues long. This CDR3 is CASSAPGQGSTEAFF. CDR3 bases: TGCGCCAGCAGCGCCCCGGGACAGGGGAGCACTGAAGCTTTCTTT.

This clonotype occurred a few times. The gene calls are TRBV20-1 and TRBJ2-4, with D tentatively TRBD1 (5 bases). The CDR3 covers 12 residues. V was trimmed by 2 bases and J by 8 bases, leaving 10 bases between them. Germline CDR1 and CDR2: DFQATT and SNEGSKA (reference sequence). This CDR3 is CSARQGGDIQYF. The CDR3 nucleotides are TGCAGTGCTAGACAGGGTGGGGACATTCAGTACTTC.

This clonotype was detected only a few times. V is TRBV27 and J is TRBJ1-1, with TRBD1 matching 7 bases. CDR3 length: 13 residues. The trim removed 6 bases at V and 7 bases at J, leaving 8 bases unmatched. Germline CDR1 is MNHEY and CDR2 is SMNVEV (reference sequence). The CDR3 reads CASRTGQVGEAFF. The DNA for the CDR3 is TGTGCCAGCAGAACTGGACAGGTCGGTGAAGCTTTCTTT.